The 17 T cell receptor beta chains reported below all come from one sample, sequenced in a study of cytomegalovirus exposure and HLA in healthy donors. The study ran its PCR with 60 Vbeta and 13 Jbeta primers. Profiling relied on immunoSEQ multiplex PCR, and the TCRdb table lists in-frame clones only, not all of them. Among under 65,000 clones listed, around three quarters were seen once. Material: PBMCs. These receptors all come from a man aged 30-40 years in good health and CMV-seropositive.

The rearrangement links TRBV7-8 to TRBJ2-7; 8 positions match TRBD1. The CDR3 spans 14 residues. V shed 4 bases, J shed 1 base, and the junction held 3 bases outside the gene matches. Per germline, CDR1 SGHVS and CDR2 FQNEAQ. The CDR3 DNA is TGTGCCAGCAGCTCCCGGGACAGGTCCTACGAGCAGTACTTC. Residues: CASSSRDRSYEQYF.

The chain uses TRBV9 and TRBJ1-6, with a possible D match to TRBD1 (5 bases). CDR3 length: 16 amino acids. The germline V gene encodes CDR1 SGDLS and CDR2 YYNGEE. Trimming took off 3 bases at V and 7 bases at J, with 17 bases between the two ends. The CDR3 here is CASSAQPLGPNSPLHF. CDR3 DNA sequence: TGTGCCAGCAGCGCACAACCACTGGGGCCCAATTCACCCCTCCACTTT.

The rearrangement uses TRBV5-1 and TRBJ2-5; TRBD2 matches at 11 bases. Germline CDR1 and CDR2: SGHRS and YFSETQ. V was pared by 3 bases and J by 2 bases, with 6 bases of the junction left unmatched. The CDR3 sequence is 16 residues long. CDR3 loop: CASSWTASGGQETQYF. CDR3 bases: TGCGCCAGCAGCTGGACCGCTAGCGGGGGGCAAGAGACCCAGTACTTC.

The rearrangement uses TRBV5-4 and TRBJ1-6; 8 bases match TRBD1. The CDR3 totals 15 residues. Trimming cost V 4 bases and J 6 bases; bases outside gene matches: 6. In germline, CDR1 is SGHNT, CDR2 YYREEE (reference sequence). Here the CDR3 reads CASSPTGGFNSPLHF. The CDR3 nucleotides read TGTGCCAGCAGCCCCACAGGGGGTTTTAATTCACCCCTCCACTTT.

This chain joins TRBV2 and TRBJ2-7; the match to TRBD2 covers 10 bases. With V trimmed by 8 bases and J by 1 base, 5 bases remained unmatched. From germline, CDR1 is SNHLY and CDR2 FYNNEI. The CDR3 contains 14 residues. CDR3 sequence reads: CASSGLAESYEQYF. The CDR3 nucleotides are TGTGCCAGCTCAGGACTAGCGGAGTCCTACGAGCAGTACTTC.

DNA for the CDR3: TGTGCCAGCAGAGAAAGAGGACAGTTATACAATGAGCAGTTCTTC. Translation: CASRERGQLYNEQFF. The V call is TRBV2, the J call TRBJ2-1, with TRBD1 as a possible D gene (6 bases). V was pared by 6 bases and J by 4 bases, with 16 bases between. The CDR3 is 15 residues long. CDR1 and CDR2 from the germline V gene are SNHLY and FYNNEI. Drawing the rest from reference TRBV2 and TRBJ2-1, the complete variable domain is EPEVTQTPSHQVTQMGQEVILRCVPISNHLYFYWYRQILGQKVEFLVSFYNNEISEKSEIFDDQFSVERPDGSNFTLKIRSTKLEDSAMYFCASRERGQLYNEQFFGPGTRLTVL.

V usage is TRBV7-3 and J usage is TRBJ2-5; 12 bases match TRBD2. The V gene end was trimmed by 5 bases and the J gene end by 4 bases; junction bases not matched to a gene: 5. The V gene's germline CDR1 is SGHTA and CDR2 FQGTGA. The length of the CDR3 is 15 residues. The DNA for the CDR3 is TGTGCCAGCAGCCAACTAGCGGGGGGCCGAGAGACCCAGTACTTC. This translates into CASSQLAGGRETQYF. The full variable domain, in which reference TRBV7-3 and TRBJ2-5 provide the parts outside the CDR3, is GAGVSQTPSNKVTEKGKYVELRCDPISGHTALYWYRQSLGQGPEFLIYFQGTGAADDSGLPNDRFFAVRPEGSVSTLKIQRTERGDSAVYLCASSQLAGGRETQYFGPGTRLLVL.

The J gene is TRBJ2-5, the V gene TRBV25-1, with TRBD2 identical over 7 bases. The germline V gene encodes CDR1 MGHDK and CDR2 SYGVNS. The CDR3 sequence is 16 residues long. The ends lost 3 bases at V and 5 bases at J; junction bases unmatched: 12. DNA for the CDR3: TGTGCCAGCAGTGAGTACGGAGGCCCCGGGGGGGAGACCCAGTACTTC. Translation: CASSEYGGPGGETQYF.

The sample holds one count of this clone. The V call is TRBV5-6, the J call TRBJ1-1, with D perhaps matching TRBD1 (6 bases). Per the germline V gene, CDR1 is SGHDT and CDR2 is YYEEEE. V was shortened by 4 bases and J by 7 bases, with 26 bases between the two germline ends. This CDR3 is 17 amino acids long. The CDR3 protein is CASSQDSVSHFPIEAFF. For the CDR3, the DNA is TGTGCCAGCAGCCAGGACAGTGTAAGCCATTTCCCCATTGAAGCTTTCTTT.

The table lists this clone with a few counts. The CDR3 nucleotides read TGTGCCAGCATGCCGGACACCCGCTCTGGAAACACCATATATTTT. Its protein is CASMPDTRSGNTIYF. J is TRBJ1-3 and V is TRBV6-5, with D possibly TRBD1 on 5 matching bases. The V gene lost 7 bases and the J gene lost 0 bases, with 13 bases spanning the gap. The germline V gene encodes CDR1 MNHEY and CDR2 SVGAGI. The CDR3 sequence is 15 residues long.

V usage is TRBV28 and J usage is TRBJ1-5; D is perhaps TRBD1 (6 bases). Trimming shortened V by 4 bases and J by 4 bases, and 14 bases separated the two germline ends. This CDR3 comprises 15 residues. The germline CDR1 and CDR2 sequences are MDHEN and SYDVKM. As DNA, the CDR3 is TGTGCCAGCAGTTCGAGGACAGAAATAAATCAGCCCCAGCATTTT. This codes for CASSSRTEINQPQHF. The full variable domain, its missing parts supplied by reference TRBV28 and TRBJ1-5, is DVKVTQSSRYLVKRTGEKVFLECVQDMDHENMFWYRQDPGLGLRLIYFSYDVKMKEKGDIPEGYSVSREKKERFSLILESASTNQTSMYLCASSSRTEINQPQHFGDGTRLSIL.

V and J are TRBV7-3 and TRBJ1-5; 9 bases line up with TRBD1. CDR1 is SGHTA, CDR2 FQGTGA, per germline. V lost 6 bases to trimming and J lost 7 bases; unmatched junction nucleotides: 7. The CDR3 length is 14 residues. CDR3 residues: CASRRTGVRQPQHF. CDR3 DNA sequence: TGTGCCAGCAGAAGGACAGGGGTTCGACAGCCCCAGCATTTT.

This clone was counted a single time. The J gene is TRBJ2-1, the V gene TRBV6-5; tentatively, D is TRBD1 (6 bases). The CDR3 is 12 residues long. Germline assignment: CDR1 MNHEY and CDR2 SVGAGI. V lost 8 bases and J lost 4, with 9 bases in between. CDR3 in amino acids: CASAGVYNEQFF. In nucleotides, the CDR3 is TGTGCCAGCGCAGGGGTTTACAATGAGCAGTTCTTC.

V usage is TRBV5-8 and J usage is TRBJ1-1; tentatively, D is TRBD1 (5 bases). The V end was cut by 6 bases, the J end by 0 bases, with 15 bases between. Germline V CDR1 and CDR2: SGHTS, YDEGEE. This CDR3 comprises 15 residues. The CDR3 reads CASKVQWGLNTEAFF. The CDR3 DNA reads TGTGCCAGCAAGGTCCAGTGGGGCCTGAACACTGAAGCTTTCTTT.

This clone was picked up one time. The gene calls are TRBV7-9 and TRBJ2-7; D is undetermined. V lost 3 bases and J lost 4, with 7 bases in between. The germline V gene has CDR1 SEHNR and CDR2 FQNEAQ (reference sequence). CDR3 length equals 12 residues. The CDR3, as DNA: TGTGCCAGCAGCTTTAGTGGTTACGAGCAGTACTTC. Translating it yields CASSFSGYEQYF.

The rearrangement links TRBV7-3 to TRBJ1-4; 9 nucleotides line up with TRBD1. The CDR3 length is 13 residues. Germline V gives CDR1 SGHTA, CDR2 FQGTGA. The trim removed 3 bases at V and 8 bases at J, leaving 1 base unmatched. The CDR3 here is CASSLDRGEKLFF. CDR3 nucleotides: TGTGCCAGCAGCTTGGACAGGGGAGAAAAACTGTTTTTT.

The chain has TRBV14 and TRBJ1-2; no clear D. Germline CDR1 reads SGHDN; CDR2 reads FVKESK. This CDR3 comprises 14 residues. V was shortened by 6 bases and J by 4 bases, with 15 bases between the two germline ends. The CDR3 DNA follows: TGTGCCAGCAGACCTTCGGCAGGCACCTATGGCTACACCTTC. This encodes CASRPSAGTYGYTF.